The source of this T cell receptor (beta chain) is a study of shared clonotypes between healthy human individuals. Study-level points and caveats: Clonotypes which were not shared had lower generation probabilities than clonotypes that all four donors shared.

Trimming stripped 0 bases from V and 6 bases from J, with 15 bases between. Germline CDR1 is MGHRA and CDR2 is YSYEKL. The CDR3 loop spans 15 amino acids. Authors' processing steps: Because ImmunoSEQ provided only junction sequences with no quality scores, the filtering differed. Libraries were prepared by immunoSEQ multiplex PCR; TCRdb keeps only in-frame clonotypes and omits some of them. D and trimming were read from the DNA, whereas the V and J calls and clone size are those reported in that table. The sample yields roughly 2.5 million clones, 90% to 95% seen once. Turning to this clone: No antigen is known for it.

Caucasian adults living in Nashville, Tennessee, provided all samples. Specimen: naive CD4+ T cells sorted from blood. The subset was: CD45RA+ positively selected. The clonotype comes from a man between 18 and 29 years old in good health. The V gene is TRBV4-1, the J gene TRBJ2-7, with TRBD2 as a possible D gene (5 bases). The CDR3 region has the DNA TGCGCCAGCAGCCAAGATCGGACTGCCCTCCTCGAGCAGTACTTC. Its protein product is CASSQDRTALLEQYF.